Following are 27 T cell receptor beta chains from one sample sequenced in a study of low-dose radiotherapy and immunotherapy resistance in tumors. Primers targeting TRAV and TRBV primed first-strand cDNA, covering alpha and beta chains. TCRs were amplified for 15 to 25 PCR cycles with a constant-region primer and V-primer adapter. TCRdb reprocessed the reads with MiXCR, giving one entry per CDR3 protein. The data hold about 14,000 distinct CDR3 sequences, with under 55% observed a single time. The receptors originated from a human donor with advanced metastatic prostate, ovarian, gallbladder or colorectal cancer (not recorded which). This table probably holds off-target reads from a library built for another chain.

The CDR3 nucleotides read TGTGCCAGCAGGAAGGGACAGGGGTCCTACGAGCAGTACTTC. Its protein product is CASRKGQGSYEQYF. V usage is TRBV2 and J usage is TRBJ2-7; 10 bases align to TRBD1. From germline, CDR1 is SNHLY and CDR2 FYNNEI. V lost 6 bases, J lost 1 base, and 3 bases stayed unmatched. The CDR3 totals 14 residues.

The gene calls are TRBV29-1 and TRBJ2-3, with TRBD2 matching over 7 bases. CDR1 is SQVTM, CDR2 ANQGSEA, per germline. V shed 0 bases, J shed 4 bases, and the junction held 10 bases outside the gene matches. This CDR3 has 16 residues. CDR3 DNA: TGCAGCGTTGAAGAAGGTAGCGGGTACCGCCCAGATACGCAGTATTTT. It translates to CSVEEGSGYRPDTQYF.

The chain couples TRBV18 to TRBJ2-1, with D possibly called TRBD1 or TRBD2 (6 bases each). The length of the CDR3 is 16 residues. The germline CDR1 and CDR2 sequences are KGHSH and LQKENI. The germline V and J ends were trimmed by 2 bases and 8 bases, with 19 bases remaining between them. CDR3 protein: CASSPGGRSSGDEQFF. For the CDR3, the DNA is TGTGCCAGCTCACCAGGGGGGCGGTCAAGTGGCGATGAGCAGTTCTTC.

Here the CDR3 DNA reads TGTGCCAGCAGCCAATTCGTCGAGGACAGACGCAGCAATCAGCCCCAGCATTTT. It codes for CASSQFVEDRRSNQPQHF. J is TRBJ1-5 and V is TRBV3-1; a possible D gene is TRBD1 (6 bases). Between the trimmed V and J ends, which lost 2 bases and 1 base, there was a span of 18 bases. The germline CDR1 and CDR2 sequences are LGHDT and YNNKEL (reference sequence). The CDR3 covers 18 residues.

CDR3 in DNA: TGTGCCAGCAGCTCGGGACTAGACGGAGATACGCAGTATTTT. Protein sequence: CASSSGLDGDTQYF. The chain couples TRBV7-9 to TRBJ2-3, with TRBD2 matching 8 bases. This CDR3 has 14 amino acids. Germline values: CDR1 SEHNR, CDR2 FQNEAQ (reference sequence). Trimming took 4 bases from V and 5 from J; bases not matched to a gene: 5. Together with reference TRBV7-9 and TRBJ2-3, the CDR3 gives the full variable domain: DTGVSQNPRHKITKRGQNVTFRCDPISEHNRLYWYRQTLGQGPEFLTYFQNEAQLEKSRLLSDRFSAERPKGSFSTLEIQRTEQGDSAMYLCASSSGLDGDTQYFGPGTRLTVL.

The V gene is TRBV5-6, the J gene TRBJ2-7; maybe TRBD1 (5 bases). CDR1 is SGHDT, CDR2 YYEEEE, per germline. The CDR3 contains 16 residues. Trimming removed 0 bases at V and 0 bases at J, with 13 bases between. CDR3 protein: CASSLGVRQRSYEQYF. As DNA, the CDR3 is TGTGCCAGCAGCTTGGGAGTGAGACAGCGCTCCTACGAGCAGTACTTC.

V and J are TRBV29-1 and TRBJ1-3; D possibly corresponds to TRBD1 (5 bases). This CDR3 comprises 14 residues. Looked up from germline, CDR1 is SQVTM and CDR2 is ANQGSEA. The V end lost 6 bases, the J end lost 3 bases, and 15 bases lay between the germline ends. Written as DNA, the CDR3 is TGCAGCGTCACCGGGACGTCGGGTGGAAACACCATATATTTT. It encodes CSVTGTSGGNTIYF. Drawing the rest from reference TRBV29-1 and TRBJ1-3, the complete variable domain is SAVISQKPSRDICQRGTSLTIQCQVDSQVTMMFWYRQQPGQSLTLIATANQGSEATYESGFVIDKFPISRPNLTFSTLTVSNMSPEDSSIYLCSVTGTSGGNTIYFGEGSWLTVV.

The chain links TRBV6-2 or TRBV6-3 to TRBJ2-4; 11 nucleotides line up with TRBD1. CDR3 length: 14 amino acids. J lost 6 bases, V lost 5 bases, and 3 bases had no gene match. Germline V CDR1 and CDR2: MNHEY, SVGEGT. CDR3 sequence: CASSAGQGGNIQYF. The CDR3 coding sequence is TGTGCCAGCAGTGCGGGACAGGGGGGAAACATTCAGTACTTC.

This clonotype was seen more than once but under ten times. The V call is TRBV6-2 or TRBV6-3, the J call TRBJ2-1; the match to TRBD1 covers 10 bases. CDR1 and CDR2 (germline): MNHEY, SVGEGT. The CDR3 length is 17 residues. With 6 bases clipped from V and 4 bases from J, the junction kept 12 bases outside the gene matches. CDR3 amino acids: CASSPMTGTGAYNEQFF. DNA of the CDR3: TGTGCCAGCAGCCCAATGACCGGGACAGGGGCTTACAATGAGCAGTTCTTC.

The rearrangement links TRBV20-1 to TRBJ2-1, with 7 bases that match TRBD2. Trimming at V came to 6 bases and at J to 6 bases, leaving 8 bases not matched to a gene. The CDR3 is 13 amino acids. The germline V gene encodes CDR1 DFQATT and CDR2 SNEGSKA (reference sequence). CDR3 in DNA: TGCAGTGCAACAGCGGGATTAGGCAATGAGCAGTTCTTC. Protein product: CSATAGLGNEQFF.

This clonotype was seen a handful of times. This chain uses TRBV7-9 with TRBJ2-7, with a weak D call TRBD2 (5 bases). V dropped 4 bases and J dropped 0 bases, with 7 bases sitting between them. This CDR3 region has 13 residues. From germline, CDR1 is SEHNR and CDR2 FQNEAQ (reference sequence). CDR3 nucleotide sequence: TGTGCCAGCAGCTCGGGGAACTCCTACGAGCAGTACTTC. Amino acids: CASSSGNSYEQYF.

This chain joins TRBV7-9 and TRBJ2-5, with 14 bases identical to TRBD2. With V trimmed by 4 bases and J by 0 bases, 10 bases remained unmatched. The length of the CDR3 is 19 residues. Germline V lookup: CDR1 SEHNR, CDR2 FQNEAQ (reference sequence). The DNA of the CDR3 is TGTGCCAGCAGCTCGCTACCGGGACTAGCGGGGGCGTACCAAGAGACCCAGTACTTC. It translates to CASSSLPGLAGAYQETQYF.

This clonotype occurred a few times. The rearrangement joins TRBV5-1 to TRBJ2-3; D unresolved. Per the germline V gene, CDR1 is SGHRS and CDR2 is YFSETQ. V was pared by 4 bases and J by 6 bases, with 15 bases between. CDR3 size: 14 residues. The CDR3 region is CASSPQFHRDTQYF. The CDR3, as DNA: TGCGCCAGCAGCCCACAATTCCATAGGGATACGCAGTATTTT.

J is TRBJ2-1 and V is TRBV20-1, with D perhaps being TRBD1 or TRBD2 (5 bases each). The CDR3 contains 15 residues. V shed 5 bases and J shed 4 bases, with 18 bases lying between them. Germline CDR1 is DFQATT and CDR2 is SNEGSKA (reference sequence). This chain's CDR3 is CSAPTRGWVYNEQFF. Here the CDR3 DNA reads TGCAGTGCTCCCACCCGGGGCTGGGTGTACAATGAGCAGTTCTTC.

The chain joins TRBV4-1 to TRBJ1-2; no clear D gene. The germline gives CDR1 MGHRA, CDR2 YSYEKL. V lost 0 bases, J lost 7 bases, and 0 bases lay in between. This CDR3 is 10 amino acids long. The CDR3 nucleotides are TGCGCCAGCAGCCAAGATGGCTACACCTTC. The encoded protein is CASSQDGYTF.

This clonotype showed up just a few times. The gene calls are TRBV5-6 and TRBJ2-1; D is unclear. V dropped 5 bases and J dropped 3 bases, with 9 bases sitting between them. The germline V gene encodes CDR1 SGHDT and CDR2 YYEEEE. The CDR3 sequence is 13 residues long. CDR3 nucleotides: TGTGCCAGCAGTGCAACCTACTACAATGAGCAGTTCTTC. Its translation is CASSATYYNEQFF.

The chain employs TRBV7-7 and TRBJ2-2; perhaps TRBD1 as D (6 bases). The germline V gene has CDR1 SSHAT and CDR2 FNYEAQ (reference sequence). The CDR3 runs 15 residues. With 4 bases removed from V and 5 bases from J, the gap between germline ends came to 14 bases. This CDR3 reads CASSSDRLMTGELFF. As DNA, the CDR3 is TGTGCCAGCAGCTCCGACAGGTTAATGACCGGGGAGCTGTTTTTT.

This chain joins TRBV7-2 and TRBJ2-7; D remains ambiguous. Germline V gene data show CDR1 as SGHTA and CDR2 as FQGNSA. V was pared by 6 bases and J by 2 bases, with 17 bases between. There are 15 residues in the CDR3. The CDR3 nucleotides read TGTGCCAGCAGACATCCTGTAGACCACCCCTACGAGCAGTACTTC. Translated: CASRHPVDHPYEQYF.

This clonotype was counted a few times. The rearrangement uses TRBV7-1 and TRBJ2-3, with D unresolved. TRBV7-1 has ORF status, its function being uncertain. The CDR3 covers 11 residues. V was cut by 4 bases and J by 6 bases, with 5 bases left in between. CDR3 sequence (DNA): TGTGCCAGCAGCTGGAAGGATACGCAGTATTTT. It specifies CASSWKDTQYF.

This clonotype was recorded once. The DNA for the CDR3 is TGCGCCAGCAGCCCGCGAGCCTCTTACAATGAGCAGTTCTTC. The encoded protein is CASSPRASYNEQFF. This chain connects TRBV5-1 to TRBJ2-1; D is unclear. The CDR3 is 14 residues long. V lost 4 bases and J lost 4, with 12 bases in between. Germline V gives CDR1 SGHRS, CDR2 YFSETQ.

In this sample, this clonotype turned up a few times. The chain joins TRBV6-1 to TRBJ1-1, with D unresolved. Germline V CDR1 and CDR2: MNHNS, SASEGT. V was cut by 6 bases and J by 0 bases, with 8 bases left in between. The CDR3 extends over 13 amino acids. CDR3 loop: CASSVEMNTEAFF. The CDR3 DNA sequence: TGTGCCAGCAGCGTAGAAATGAACACTGAAGCTTTCTTT.

The chain carries TRBV12-3 or TRBV12-4 and TRBJ2-7; D may be TRBD2 (7 bases). This CDR3 spans 16 amino acids. The V and J ends lost 1 base and 2 bases respectively, with 15 bases between them. CDR3 sequence reads: CASSLDSRGGAYEQYF. The CDR3 DNA reads TGTGCCAGCAGTTTAGATTCGAGAGGGGGGGCCTACGAGCAGTACTTC.

For the CDR3, the DNA is TGTGCCAGCAGCTTAGGGGTCTCCGAGGGCGAGCAGTACTTC. Protein product: CASSLGVSEGEQYF. The chain recombines TRBV7-8 with TRBJ2-7; D is possibly TRBD2 (5 bases). The V gene's germline CDR1 is SGHVS and CDR2 FQNEAQ. The CDR3 spans 14 residues. The ends were cut back, 1 base at V and 6 bases at J, with 13 bases in the middle.

V gene TRBV12-3 or TRBV12-4 combines with J gene TRBJ2-7; D gene unclear. V lost 6 bases and J lost 4, with 10 bases in between. The CDR3 sequence is 12 residues long. The CDR3 region has the DNA TGTGCCAGCAGCGCCCTTGCGTACGAGCAGTACTTC. Its protein product is CASSALAYEQYF.

V usage is TRBV10-2 and J usage is TRBJ2-1, with D perhaps TRBD2 (6 bases). CDR1 WSHSY and CDR2 SAAADI come from the germline V gene. Trimming removed 0 bases from V and 3 bases from J, with 15 bases in between. The CDR3 has 17 residues. The CDR3, as DNA: TGCGCCAGCAGTGAGTCGACTGGTAGCGGAGTCTACAATGAGCAGTTCTTC. This encodes CASSESTGSGVYNEQFF.

This clonotype has only a few counts. This chain connects TRBV5-4 to TRBJ1-5, with D unclear. Looked up from germline, CDR1 is SGHNT and CDR2 is YYREEE (reference sequence). This CDR3 spans 12 amino acids. V lost 2 bases and J lost 6, with 6 bases in between. CDR3 DNA: TGTGCCAGCAGCTTTGGGAGTCAGCCCCAGCATTTT. Residues: CASSFGSQPQHF.

The J gene is TRBJ2-1, the V gene TRBV20-1, with 10 nucleotides matching TRBD1. V gave up 3 bases and J gave up 8 bases; unmatched junction bases: 10. CDR1 is DFQATT, CDR2 SNEGSKA, per germline (reference sequence). The CDR3 is 15 residues long. CDR3 DNA sequence: TGCAGTGCTAGCCGATCCGGGACAGGGGCTGATGAGCAGTTCTTC. This codes for CSASRSGTGADEQFF.